The present T cell receptor beta chain was sequenced within a study of T cell repertoires in ileal Crohn's disease. General study points: Within the first postoperative year, endoscopy came at median roughly seven months. Active smokers at surgery had more clonal expansions than non-smokers. Sorted CD8 T cells held more high-frequency clones than CD4.

Concerning this clone itself: Its antigen is undetermined.

Produced via immunoSEQ multiplex PCR; TCRdb's table is partial and in-frame only. The data show approximately 13,000 clones, about 77% seen once. The length of the CDR3 is 13 residues. The germline V gene encodes CDR1 SEHNR and CDR2 FQNEAQ (reference sequence). The J segment lost 6 bases and the V segment lost 9 bases, leaving 8 bases of the junction unmatched. As to time point: neoterminal ileum biopsy at postoperative endoscopy, about 6 months after surgery. Included were adult ileal or ileocolonic Crohn's patients indicated for ileocolonic resection. The origin of this receptor is an adult with Crohn's disease. V gene TRBV7-9 combines with J gene TRBJ2-1, with 7 bases matching TRBD1. Sequenced input: ileal tissue. The CDR3 protein is CASTGTASNEQFF. CDR3 sequence (DNA): TGTGCCAGTACCGGGACAGCGTCCAATGAGCAGTTCTTC. The entire variable domain, with the rest obtained from reference TRBV7-9 and TRBJ2-1, is as follows: DTGVSQNPRHKITKRGQNVTFRCDPISEHNRLYWYRQTLGQGPEFLTYFQNEAQLEKSRLLSDRFSAERPKGSFSTLEIQRTEQGDSAMYLCASTGTASNEQFFGPGTRLTVL.